The 20 T cell receptor beta chains below all came from one sample that was sequenced in a study of cytomegalovirus exposure and HLA in healthy donors. 60 Vbeta and 13 Jbeta primers were used in PCR. The method was immunoSEQ multiplex PCR; TCRdb's version includes in-frame clones alone and lacks a portion of them. Of about 71,000 clones in the sample, 60% to 70% were seen once. The sequenced sample consisted of PBMCs. The receptor source for this set is a man aged 35 to 55 in good health and CMV-seropositive.

The chain uses TRBV5-1 and TRBJ2-7, with 8 bases lining up with TRBD1. CDR3 length: 13 residues. Germline assignment: CDR1 SGHRS and CDR2 YFSETQ. The J segment lost 5 bases and the V segment lost 3 bases, leaving 4 bases of the junction unmatched. The CDR3 loop reads CASSSDRADEQYF. In DNA form, the CDR3 reads TGCGCCAGCAGCTCGGACAGGGCGGACGAGCAGTACTTC.

This chain joins TRBV5-1 and TRBJ2-1; no clear D gene. The CDR3 loop spans 12 amino acids. The germline V gene has CDR1 SGHRS and CDR2 YFSETQ. Trimming removed 0 bases from V and 10 bases from J, with 8 bases in between. The CDR3: CASSLEATEQFF. The CDR3 nucleotides read TGCGCCAGCAGCTTGGAAGCGACCGAGCAGTTCTTC.

This sequence joins TRBV21-1 and TRBJ2-2; TRBD1, the D gene given by the table, was not confirmed from the DNA. TRBV21-1 is tagged as a pseudogene. CDR3 size: 14 residues. The CDR3 is CASIPTGYHGELFF. DNA of the CDR3: TGTGCCAGCATCCCGACAGGGTACCACGGGGAGCTGTTTTTT.

This sequence joins TRBV28 and TRBJ2-7; 7 bases are shared with TRBD1. Trimming cost V 5 bases and J 5 bases; bases outside gene matches: 9. The germline gives CDR1 MDHEN, CDR2 SYDVKM. The CDR3 has 14 amino acids. For the CDR3, the DNA is TGTGCCAGCAGTCACAGGGGAACCCTGCACGAGCAGTACTTC. The encoded protein is CASSHRGTLHEQYF.

V gene TRBV5-4 combines with J gene TRBJ1-1; D unresolved. CDR3 size: 15 residues. V was shortened by 0 bases and J by 8 bases, with 17 bases between the two germline ends. Germline V gives CDR1 SGHNT, CDR2 YYREEE (reference sequence). For the CDR3, the DNA is TGTGCCAGCAGCTTGGGGGCAGGTGGTGAACGAGAAGCTTTCTTT. Translated, it gives CASSLGAGGEREAFF.

This sequence joins TRBV5-4 and TRBJ2-7; a weak D match, TRBD2 (5 bases). This CDR3 is 12 amino acids long. V dropped 10 bases and J dropped 6 bases, with 17 bases sitting between them. The germline CDR1 and CDR2 sequences are SGHNT and YYREEE (reference sequence). CDR3 protein: CAAGFGVSEQYF. In DNA, the CDR3 is TGTGCCGCCGGCTTCGGGGTATCCGAGCAGTACTTC.

This clone was seen a few times. The gene calls are TRBV7-8 and TRBJ2-5, with 12 bases that match TRBD2. V lost 5 bases and J lost 2; bases outside the gene matches: 3. Germline V lookup: CDR1 SGHVS, CDR2 FQNEAQ. The length of the CDR3 is 15 residues. The DNA for the CDR3 is TGTGCCAGCAGCCTTGGACTAGCGGGACAAGAGACCCAGTACTTC. Residues: CASSLGLAGQETQYF.

The chain links TRBV5-6 to TRBJ2-1; D might be TRBD2 (5 bases). Between the trimmed V and J ends, which lost 4 bases and 8 bases, there was a span of 13 bases. The CDR3 loop spans 13 amino acids. Germline V gene data show CDR1 as SGHDT and CDR2 as YYEEEE. The CDR3 protein is CASSMPGVYEQFF. Written as DNA, the CDR3 is TGTGCCAGCAGCATGCCCGGGGTTTATGAGCAGTTCTTC.

The chain couples TRBV10-3 to TRBJ2-3, with TRBD2 matching over 10 bases. Trimming at V came to 4 bases and at J to 0 bases, leaving 4 bases not matched to a gene. Germline-derived CDR1 and CDR2 are ENHRY and SYGVKD. The CDR3 totals 16 residues. Written as DNA, the CDR3 is TGTGCCATCAGTGTCCTAGCGGGGGCCAGCACAGATACGCAGTATTTT. Its protein is CAISVLAGASTDTQYF.

The chain has TRBV29-1 and TRBJ1-1, with D unclear. V was clipped by 3 bases and J by 3 bases, with 14 bases between them. This CDR3 has 14 amino acids. CDR1 and CDR2 (germline): SQVTM, ANQGSEA. The chain's CDR3 is CSVEWGSGDTEAFF. The CDR3 nucleotides read TGCAGCGTTGAGTGGGGATCCGGGGACACTGAAGCTTTCTTT.

This rearrangement joins TRBV7-8 to TRBJ1-1, with 8 bases identical to TRBD1. The CDR3 runs 14 residues. The germline V gene has CDR1 SGHVS and CDR2 FQNEAQ. Trimming at V came to 5 bases and at J to 1 base, leaving 3 bases not matched to a gene. Here the CDR3 DNA reads TGTGCCAGCAGCCTAGGGACAGGGAACACTGAAGCTTTCTTT. It encodes CASSLGTGNTEAFF.

This clone was found many times. The V and J genes are TRBV19 and TRBJ1-1; TRBD1 matches at 9 bases. J was trimmed by 11 bases and V by 1 base; bases with no gene match: 5. The germline gives CDR1 LNHDA, CDR2 SQIVND (reference sequence). The CDR3 is 13 residues long. CDR3 sequence (DNA): TGTGCCAGTAGTATAGTACCGGGACAGGGTGCTTTCTTT. Protein: CASSIVPGQGAFF.

The CDR3 here is CASAQEVENTIYF. As DNA, the CDR3 is TGTGCCAGCGCCCAGGAGGTGGAAAACACCATATATTTT. The rearrangement joins TRBV28 to TRBJ1-3; no definite D call. Germline assignment: CDR1 MDHEN and CDR2 SYDVKM. V gave up 8 bases and J gave up 6 bases, with 14 bases separating them. This CDR3 is built from 13 residues.

This clone turned up a few times. The CDR3 DNA reads TGCGCCAGCAGCTTGGCCCCAACGGTTCGGGTAAACAATGAGCAGTTCTTC. This translates into CASSLAPTVRVNNEQFF. The V call is TRBV5-1, the J call TRBJ2-1; D is ambiguous. CDR1 and CDR2 from the germline V gene are SGHRS and YFSETQ. This CDR3 spans 17 amino acids. V dropped 0 bases and J dropped 5 bases, with 18 bases sitting between them. The variable domain in full, completed from reference TRBV5-1 and TRBJ2-1, reads KAGVTQTPRYLIKTRGQQVTLSCSPISGHRSVSWYQQTPGQGLQFLFEYFSETQRNKGNFPGRFSGRQFSNSRSEMNVSTLELGDSALYLCASSLAPTVRVNNEQFFGPGTRLTVL.

In this sample, this clone turned up a few times. The CDR3 region is CASSDRTVLQPQHF. The DNA of the CDR3 is TGTGCCAGCAGTGATAGGACAGTGCTTCAGCCCCAGCATTTT. This sequence joins TRBV2 and TRBJ1-5; D is perhaps TRBD1 (6 bases). The CDR3 has 14 residues. Trimming took off 3 bases at V and 6 bases at J, with 12 bases between the two ends. Germline assignment: CDR1 SNHLY and CDR2 FYNNEI.

The genes are TRBV4-2 and TRBJ2-2, with TRBD2 matching over 7 bases. After removal of 4 bases from V and 8 bases from J, the junction contained 10 bases not matched to a gene. The CDR3 runs to 15 residues. CDR1 LGHNA and CDR2 YNFKEQ come from the germline V gene. This CDR3 is CASSPEGQGGGELFF. In nucleotides, the CDR3 is TGTGCCAGCAGCCCCGAAGGGCAGGGAGGGGGGGAGCTGTTTTTT.

This clone turned up a few times. This chain joins TRBV10-3 and TRBJ1-2; no definite D call. The CDR3 has 14 residues. Germline assignment: CDR1 ENHRY and CDR2 SYGVKD. Trimming removed 7 bases from V and 8 bases from J, with 20 bases in between. CDR3 nucleotides: TGTGCCATCACCATTGATGGGATAGCGGGGGGCTACACCTTC. It specifies CAITIDGIAGGYTF.

This clone was counted a few times. The chain employs TRBV27 and TRBJ1-1, with D unclear. Per the germline V gene, CDR1 is MNHEY and CDR2 is SMNVEV (reference sequence). V shed 4 bases and J shed 6 bases, with 15 bases lying between them. CDR3 size: 14 residues. Here the CDR3 reads CASSYRVLGAEAFF. As DNA, the CDR3 is TGTGCCAGCAGTTACCGGGTCCTCGGGGCTGAAGCTTTCTTT.

This rearrangement joins TRBV7-2 to TRBJ1-4; no reliable D call. The V and J ends lost 1 base and 7 bases respectively, with 7 bases between them. The length of the CDR3 is 13 residues. Germline V gene lookup returns CDR1 SGHTA and CDR2 FQGNSA. This CDR3 reads CASSLDYSEKLFF. Here the CDR3 DNA reads TGTGCCAGCAGCTTAGATTATAGTGAAAAACTGTTTTTT. Full variable domain (remainder filled in from reference TRBV7-2 and TRBJ1-4): GAGVSQSPSNKVTEKGKDVELRCDPISGHTALYWYRQSLGQGLEFLIYFQGNSAPDKSGLPSDRFSAERTGGSVSTLTIQRTQQEDSAVYLCASSLDYSEKLFFGSGTQLSVL.

This clone has just one count. The CDR3 DNA is TGCGCCAGCAGCCAAGAAAGAGAGGGAAATGAGCAGTTCTTC. Protein sequence: CASSQEREGNEQFF. The chain uses TRBV4-3 and TRBJ2-1; TRBD2 is a possible D gene (5 bases). Between the trimmed V and J ends, which lost 0 bases and 7 bases, there was a span of 10 bases. This CDR3 is built from 14 residues. CDR1 and CDR2 (germline): LGHNA, YSLEER.